The 18 T cell receptor beta chains below all came from one sample that was sequenced in a study of blood T cell repertoires in COVID-19. Some clones are missing from TCRdb's copy, which holds only in-frame ones; the method was immunoSEQ multiplex PCR. The sample lists 200,000 to 250,000 clones, 86% occurring once. Sequencing was carried out using PBMCs or T cells enriched from blood (not recorded which). These receptor sequences come from a woman aged 50 to 65 who had recovered from COVID-19.

The J gene is TRBJ1-4, the V gene TRBV27, with 8 bases fitting TRBD1. The CDR3 loop spans 15 amino acids. J lost 7 bases, V lost 1 base, and 5 bases had no gene match. CDR1 is MNHEY and CDR2 is SMNVEV in the germline V gene (reference sequence). Written as DNA, the CDR3 is TGTGCCAGCAGTTTATTTCCCGGACAGGGTGAAAAACTGTTTTTT. Translated, it gives CASSLFPGQGEKLFF. Filled out from reference TRBV27 and TRBJ1-4, the complete variable domain reads EAQVTQNPRYLITVTGKKLTVTCSQNMNHEYMSWYRQDPGLGLRQIYYSMNVEVTDKGDVPEGYKVSRKEKRNFPLILESPSPNQTSLYFCASSLFPGQGEKLFFGSGTQLSVL.

The chain combines TRBV2 with TRBJ2-1; 15 bases fit TRBD2. CDR1 SNHLY and CDR2 FYNNEI come from the germline V gene. This CDR3 has 16 residues. With V trimmed by 0 bases and J by 15 bases, 9 bases remained unmatched. Here the CDR3 reads CASSEARTSGGGLRFF. The CDR3 nucleotides read TGTGCCAGCAGTGAAGCGCGGACTAGCGGGGGGGGTCTCCGGTTCTTC.

The chain carries TRBV5-1 and TRBJ2-1, with D unclear. V shed 4 bases and J shed 8 bases, with 16 bases lying between them. Germline V lookup: CDR1 SGHRS, CDR2 YFSETQ. The CDR3 is made up of 14 amino acids. This CDR3 reads CASSINLPVDEQFF. The DNA for the CDR3 is TGCGCCAGCAGCATTAACCTTCCGGTGGATGAGCAGTTCTTC.

This chain uses TRBV6-1 with TRBJ2-7; possibly TRBD1 for D (5 bases). V was shortened by 0 bases and J by 5 bases, with 17 bases between the two germline ends. CDR1 is MNHNS and CDR2 is SASEGT in the germline V gene. There are 16 residues in the CDR3. CDR3 sequence: CASSEALLTVPHEQYF. In DNA, the CDR3 is TGTGCCAGCAGTGAAGCGCTTCTGACAGTCCCCCACGAGCAGTACTTC.

The chain combines TRBV6-5 with TRBJ1-1; TRBD1 matches at 9 bases. With 4 bases clipped from V and 2 bases from J, the junction kept 8 bases outside the gene matches. CDR1 and CDR2 (germline): MNHEY, SVGAGI. CDR3 length: 16 residues. CDR3 residues: CASSSRRDRDNTEAFF. The CDR3 DNA sequence: TGTGCCAGCAGTTCTCGACGGGACAGGGACAACACTGAAGCTTTCTTT.

The rearrangement joins TRBV3-1 (or the pseudogene TRBV3-2) to TRBJ2-2; possibly TRBD2 for D (6 bases). Trimming left V 4 bases short and J 4 bases short, with 13 bases between. This CDR3 comprises 15 residues. Germline assignment: CDR1 LGHDT and CDR2 YNNKEL (reference sequence). The CDR3 DNA reads TGTGCCAGCAGCCGCCGACGGGGACTCACCGGGGAGCTGTTTTTT. Translated: CASSRRRGLTGELFF.

The chain uses TRBV5-1 and TRBJ1-1, with D possibly TRBD1 on 5 matching bases. The CDR3 is made up of 14 amino acids. Germline assignment: CDR1 SGHRS and CDR2 YFSETQ. V lost 4 bases and J lost 5, with 15 bases in between. This chain's CDR3 is CASSADSSYTEAFF. The CDR3 coding sequence is TGCGCCAGCAGCGCAGACAGTAGTTATACTGAAGCTTTCTTT.

V usage is TRBV7-9 and J usage is TRBJ2-7, with 10 bases aligning to TRBD2. Germline trimming cut 5 bases from V and 3 bases from J; bases unmatched to any gene: 7. There are 15 residues in the CDR3. Per the germline V gene, CDR1 is SEHNR and CDR2 is FQNEAQ (reference sequence). The CDR3 spells CASSASGRLFYEQYF. The CDR3 coding sequence is TGTGCCAGCAGCGCTAGCGGGAGACTTTTCTACGAGCAGTACTTC.

The CDR3 loop reads CASSQGLAGGPDEQFF. DNA of the CDR3: TGCGCCAGCAGCCAAGGGTTAGCGGGAGGGCCCGATGAGCAGTTCTTC. This chain uses TRBV4-3 with TRBJ2-1; 11 bases line up with TRBD2. Germline values: CDR1 LGHNA, CDR2 YSLEER. This CDR3 is built from 16 residues. Trimming removed 1 base from V and 8 bases from J; junction bases left unmatched: 7.

The CDR3, as DNA: TGTGCCAGCCCAACAGGGGCGAAAACCGGGGAGCTGTTTTTT. Encoded protein: CASPTGAKTGELFF. V and J are TRBV21-1 and TRBJ2-2; TRBD1 reflects the table's D call only, with no check against the DNA. TRBV21-1 is a documented pseudogene. The CDR3 is 14 amino acids.

The V and J genes are TRBV14 and TRBJ2-1; tentatively, D is TRBD1 (5 bases). Looked up from germline, CDR1 is SGHDN and CDR2 is FVKESK. V dropped 4 bases and J dropped 9 bases, with 16 bases sitting between them. The CDR3 loop spans 14 amino acids. CDR3 in amino acids: CASSRDRRRGEQFF. CDR3 DNA sequence: TGTGCCAGCAGCCGAGACCGGCGAAGGGGTGAGCAGTTCTTC.

V and J are TRBV5-6 and TRBJ1-3; D perhaps matches TRBD1 (6 bases). Trimming shortened V by 4 bases and J by 0 bases, and 17 bases separated the two germline ends. The CDR3 has 17 amino acids. The germline gives CDR1 SGHDT, CDR2 YYEEEE. For the CDR3, the DNA is TGTGCCAGCAGCCCGCCGGGACACACCAGCTCTGGAAACACCATATATTTT. This sequence encodes CASSPPGHTSSGNTIYF.

The V and J genes are TRBV5-8 and TRBJ1-3; a possible D gene is TRBD1 (5 bases). There are 15 residues in the CDR3. Trimming removed 1 base at V and 0 bases at J, with 8 bases between. Germline-derived CDR1 and CDR2 are SGHTS and YDEGEE. The CDR3 bases are TGTGCCAGCAGCTTGAGGGGATACTCTGGAAACACCATATATTTT. It is translated as CASSLRGYSGNTIYF. Supplemented by reference TRBV5-8 and TRBJ1-3, the full variable domain reads EAGVTQSPTHLIKTRGQQATLRCSPISGHTSVYWYQQALGLGLQFLLWYDEGEERNRGNFPPRFSGRQFPNYSSELNVNALELEDSALYLCASSLRGYSGNTIYFGEGSWLTVV.

This rearrangement joins TRBV6-7 to TRBJ2-3; 12 bases align to TRBD2. TRBV6-7 is known as an ORF, though its function is uncertain. J lost 2 bases, V lost 7 bases, and 7 bases had no gene match. The CDR3 spans 16 residues. The CDR3 DNA reads as TGTGCCAGCACTTGTCCTAGCGGGGGGGCCACAGATACGCAGTATTTT. Translated: CASTCPSGGATDTQYF.

This clone was counted once. The genes are TRBV19 and TRBJ1-1; 9 bases are shared with TRBD1. The CDR3 covers 14 residues. The junction had 6 bases not matched to a gene; V was cut back by 6 bases and J by 4 bases. CDR1 and CDR2 (germline): LNHDA, SQIVND (reference sequence). The CDR3: CASSIQGAVTEAFF. In nucleotides, the CDR3 is TGTGCCAGTAGCATACAGGGGGCGGTCACTGAAGCTTTCTTT.

The chain recombines TRBV10-3 with TRBJ1-1, with a weak D call TRBD1 (6 bases). The germline V and J ends were trimmed by 6 bases and 1 base, with 12 bases remaining between them. The germline V gene encodes CDR1 ENHRY and CDR2 SYGVKD. This CDR3 contains 14 residues. Written as DNA, the CDR3 is TGTGCCATCAGACCAACAGGGTCGAACACTGAAGCTTTCTTT. Translating gives CAIRPTGSNTEAFF.

This clone was detected only a few times. The rearrangement links TRBV27 to TRBJ1-4, with 7 bases lining up with TRBD1. The CDR3 is 14 residues long. In germline, CDR1 is MNHEY, CDR2 SMNVEV (reference sequence). V lost 6 bases and J lost 3; bases outside the gene matches: 4. CDR3 in amino acids: CASRSTGANEKLFF. CDR3 nucleotides: TGTGCCAGCAGGTCAACAGGGGCTAATGAAAAACTGTTTTTT.

This chain connects TRBV6-5 to TRBJ2-7; 8 nucleotides agree with TRBD1. V shed 0 bases, J shed 1 base, and the junction held 5 bases outside the gene matches. This CDR3 is 16 amino acids long. Per the germline V gene, CDR1 is MNHEY and CDR2 is SVGAGI. CDR3 bases: TGTGCCAGCAGTTACTCCGACAGGGGACGGTCCTACGAGCAGTACTTC. Its protein product is CASSYSDRGRSYEQYF.